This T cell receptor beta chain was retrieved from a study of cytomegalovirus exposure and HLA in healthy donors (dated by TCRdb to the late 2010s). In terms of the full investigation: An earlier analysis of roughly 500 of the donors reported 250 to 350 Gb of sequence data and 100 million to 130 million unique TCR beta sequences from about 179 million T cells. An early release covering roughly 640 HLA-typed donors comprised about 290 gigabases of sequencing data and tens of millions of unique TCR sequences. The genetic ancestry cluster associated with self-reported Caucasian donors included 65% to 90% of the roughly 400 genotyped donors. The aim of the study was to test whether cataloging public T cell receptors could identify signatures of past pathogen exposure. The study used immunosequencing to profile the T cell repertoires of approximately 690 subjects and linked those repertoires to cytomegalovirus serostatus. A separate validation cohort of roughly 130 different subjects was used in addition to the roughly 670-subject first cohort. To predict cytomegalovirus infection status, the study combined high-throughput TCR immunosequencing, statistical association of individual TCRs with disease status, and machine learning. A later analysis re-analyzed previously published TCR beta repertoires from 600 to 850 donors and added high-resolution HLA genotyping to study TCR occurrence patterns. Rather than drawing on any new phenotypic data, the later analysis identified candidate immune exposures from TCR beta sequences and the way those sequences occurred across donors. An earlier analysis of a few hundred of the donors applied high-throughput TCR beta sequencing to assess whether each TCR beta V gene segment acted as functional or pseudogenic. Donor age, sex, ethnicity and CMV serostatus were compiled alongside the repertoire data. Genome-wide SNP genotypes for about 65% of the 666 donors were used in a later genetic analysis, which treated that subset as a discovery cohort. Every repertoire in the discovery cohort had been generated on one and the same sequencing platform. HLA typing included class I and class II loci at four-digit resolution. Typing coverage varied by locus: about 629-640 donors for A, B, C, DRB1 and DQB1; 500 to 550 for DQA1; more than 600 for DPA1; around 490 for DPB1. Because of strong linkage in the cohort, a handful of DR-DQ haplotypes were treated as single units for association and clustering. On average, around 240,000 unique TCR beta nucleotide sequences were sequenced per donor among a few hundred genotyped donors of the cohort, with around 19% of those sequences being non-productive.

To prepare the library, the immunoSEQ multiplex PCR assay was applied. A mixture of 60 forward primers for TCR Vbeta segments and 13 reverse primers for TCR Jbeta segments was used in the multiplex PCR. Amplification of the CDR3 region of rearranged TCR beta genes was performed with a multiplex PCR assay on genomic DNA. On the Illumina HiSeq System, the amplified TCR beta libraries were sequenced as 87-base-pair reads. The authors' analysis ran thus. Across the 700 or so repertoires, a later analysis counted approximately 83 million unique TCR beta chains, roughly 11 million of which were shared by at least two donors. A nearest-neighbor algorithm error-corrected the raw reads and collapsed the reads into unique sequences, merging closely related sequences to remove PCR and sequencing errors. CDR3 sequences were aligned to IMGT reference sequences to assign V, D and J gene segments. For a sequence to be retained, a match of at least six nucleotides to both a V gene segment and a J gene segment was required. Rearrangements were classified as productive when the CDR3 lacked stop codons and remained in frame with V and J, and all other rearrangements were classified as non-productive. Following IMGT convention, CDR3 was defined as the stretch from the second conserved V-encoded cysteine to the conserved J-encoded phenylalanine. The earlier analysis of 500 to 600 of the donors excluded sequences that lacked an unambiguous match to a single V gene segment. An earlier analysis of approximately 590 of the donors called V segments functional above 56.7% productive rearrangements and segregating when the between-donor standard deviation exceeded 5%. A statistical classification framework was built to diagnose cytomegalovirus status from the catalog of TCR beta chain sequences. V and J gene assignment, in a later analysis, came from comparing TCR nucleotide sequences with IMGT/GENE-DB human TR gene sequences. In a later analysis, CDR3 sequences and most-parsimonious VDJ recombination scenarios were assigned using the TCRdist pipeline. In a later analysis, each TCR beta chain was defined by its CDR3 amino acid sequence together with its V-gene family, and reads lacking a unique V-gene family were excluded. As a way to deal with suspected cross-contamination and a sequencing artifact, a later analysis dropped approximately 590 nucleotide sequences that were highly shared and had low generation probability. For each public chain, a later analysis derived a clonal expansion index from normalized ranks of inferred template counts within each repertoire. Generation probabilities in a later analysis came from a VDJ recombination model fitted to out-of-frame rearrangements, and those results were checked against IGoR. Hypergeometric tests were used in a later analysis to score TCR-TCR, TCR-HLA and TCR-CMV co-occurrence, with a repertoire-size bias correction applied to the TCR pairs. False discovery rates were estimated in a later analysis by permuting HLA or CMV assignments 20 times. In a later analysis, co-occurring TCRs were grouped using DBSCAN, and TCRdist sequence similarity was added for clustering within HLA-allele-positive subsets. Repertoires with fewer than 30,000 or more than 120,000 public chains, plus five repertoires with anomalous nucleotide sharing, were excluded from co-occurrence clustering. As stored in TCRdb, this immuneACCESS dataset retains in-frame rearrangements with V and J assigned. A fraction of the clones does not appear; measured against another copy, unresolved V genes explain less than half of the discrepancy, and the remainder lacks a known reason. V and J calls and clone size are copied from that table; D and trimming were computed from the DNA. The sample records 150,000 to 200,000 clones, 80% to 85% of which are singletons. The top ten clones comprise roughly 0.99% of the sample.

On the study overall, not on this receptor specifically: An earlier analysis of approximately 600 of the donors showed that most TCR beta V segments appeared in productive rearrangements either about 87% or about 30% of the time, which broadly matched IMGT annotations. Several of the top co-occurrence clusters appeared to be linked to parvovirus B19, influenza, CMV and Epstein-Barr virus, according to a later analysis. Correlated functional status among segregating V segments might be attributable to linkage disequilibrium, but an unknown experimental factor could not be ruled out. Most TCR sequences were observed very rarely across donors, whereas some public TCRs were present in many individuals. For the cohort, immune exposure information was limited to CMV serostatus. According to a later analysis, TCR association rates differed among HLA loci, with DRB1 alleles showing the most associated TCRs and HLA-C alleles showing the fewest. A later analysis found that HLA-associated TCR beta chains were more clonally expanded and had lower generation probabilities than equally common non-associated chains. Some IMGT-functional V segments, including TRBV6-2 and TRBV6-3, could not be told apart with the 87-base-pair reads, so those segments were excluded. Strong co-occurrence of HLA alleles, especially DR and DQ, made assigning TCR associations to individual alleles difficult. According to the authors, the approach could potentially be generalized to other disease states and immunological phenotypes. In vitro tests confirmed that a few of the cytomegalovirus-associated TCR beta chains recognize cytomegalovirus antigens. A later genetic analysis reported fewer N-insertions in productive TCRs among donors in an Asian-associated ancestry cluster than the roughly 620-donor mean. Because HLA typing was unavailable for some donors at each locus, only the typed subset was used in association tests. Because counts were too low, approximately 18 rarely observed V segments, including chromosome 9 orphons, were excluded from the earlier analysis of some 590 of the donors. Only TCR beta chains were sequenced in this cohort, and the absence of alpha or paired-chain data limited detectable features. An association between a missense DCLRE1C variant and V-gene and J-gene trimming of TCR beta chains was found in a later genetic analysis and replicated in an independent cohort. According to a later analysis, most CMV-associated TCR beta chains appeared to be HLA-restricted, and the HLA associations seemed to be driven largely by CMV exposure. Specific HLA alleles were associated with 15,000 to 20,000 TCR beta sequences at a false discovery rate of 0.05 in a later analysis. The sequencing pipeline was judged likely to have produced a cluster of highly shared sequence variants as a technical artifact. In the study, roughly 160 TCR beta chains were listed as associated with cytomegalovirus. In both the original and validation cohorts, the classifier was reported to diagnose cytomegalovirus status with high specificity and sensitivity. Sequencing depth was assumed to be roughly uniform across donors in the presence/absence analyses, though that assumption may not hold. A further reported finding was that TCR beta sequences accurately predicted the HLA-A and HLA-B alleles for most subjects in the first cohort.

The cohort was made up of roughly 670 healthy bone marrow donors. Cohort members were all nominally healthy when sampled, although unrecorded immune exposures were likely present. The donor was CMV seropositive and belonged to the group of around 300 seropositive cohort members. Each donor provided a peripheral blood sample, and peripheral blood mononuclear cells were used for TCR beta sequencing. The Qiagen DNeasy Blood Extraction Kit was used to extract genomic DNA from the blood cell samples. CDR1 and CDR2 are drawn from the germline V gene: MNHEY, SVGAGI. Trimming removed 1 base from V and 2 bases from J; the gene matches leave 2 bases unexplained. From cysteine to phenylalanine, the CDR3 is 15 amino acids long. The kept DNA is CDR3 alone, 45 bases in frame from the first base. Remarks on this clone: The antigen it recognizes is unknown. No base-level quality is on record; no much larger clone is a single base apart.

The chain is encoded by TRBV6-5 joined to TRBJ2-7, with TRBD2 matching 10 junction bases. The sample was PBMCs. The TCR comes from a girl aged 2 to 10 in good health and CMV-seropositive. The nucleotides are TGTGCCAGCAGTTACTGGACTAGCGGCGCCTACGAGCAGTACTTC. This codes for CASSYWTSGAYEQYF.